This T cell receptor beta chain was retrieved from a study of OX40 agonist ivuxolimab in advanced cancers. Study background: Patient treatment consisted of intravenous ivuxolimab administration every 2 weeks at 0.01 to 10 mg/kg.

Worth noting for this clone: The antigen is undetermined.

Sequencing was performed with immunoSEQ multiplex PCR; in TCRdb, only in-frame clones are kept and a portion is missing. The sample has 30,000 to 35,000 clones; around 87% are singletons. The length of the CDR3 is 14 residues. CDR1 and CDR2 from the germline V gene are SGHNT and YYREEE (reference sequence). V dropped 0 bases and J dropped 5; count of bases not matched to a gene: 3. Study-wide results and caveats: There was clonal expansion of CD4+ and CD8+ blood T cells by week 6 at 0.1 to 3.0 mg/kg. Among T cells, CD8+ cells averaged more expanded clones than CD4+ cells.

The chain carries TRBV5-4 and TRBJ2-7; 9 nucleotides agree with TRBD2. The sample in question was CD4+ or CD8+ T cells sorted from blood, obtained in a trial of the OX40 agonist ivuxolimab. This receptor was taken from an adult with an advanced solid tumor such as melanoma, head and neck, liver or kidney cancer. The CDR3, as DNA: TGTGCCAGCAGCTTGGAGCGGGGGGCCGACGAGCAGTACTTC. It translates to CASSLERGADEQYF.